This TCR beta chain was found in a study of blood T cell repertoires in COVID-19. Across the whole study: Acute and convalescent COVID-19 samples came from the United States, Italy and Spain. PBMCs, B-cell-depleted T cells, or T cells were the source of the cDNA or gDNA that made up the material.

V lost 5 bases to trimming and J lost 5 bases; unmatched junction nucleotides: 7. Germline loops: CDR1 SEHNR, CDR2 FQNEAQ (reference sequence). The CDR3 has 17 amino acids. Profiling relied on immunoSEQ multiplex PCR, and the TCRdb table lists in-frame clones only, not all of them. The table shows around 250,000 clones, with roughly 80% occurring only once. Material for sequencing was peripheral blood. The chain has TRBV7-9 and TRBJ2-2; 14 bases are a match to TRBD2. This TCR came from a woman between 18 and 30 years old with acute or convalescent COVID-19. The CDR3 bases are TGTGCCAGCAGCCAGATGTGGACTAGCGGGAGGACCGGGGAGCTGTTTTTT. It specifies CASSQMWTSGRTGELFF.